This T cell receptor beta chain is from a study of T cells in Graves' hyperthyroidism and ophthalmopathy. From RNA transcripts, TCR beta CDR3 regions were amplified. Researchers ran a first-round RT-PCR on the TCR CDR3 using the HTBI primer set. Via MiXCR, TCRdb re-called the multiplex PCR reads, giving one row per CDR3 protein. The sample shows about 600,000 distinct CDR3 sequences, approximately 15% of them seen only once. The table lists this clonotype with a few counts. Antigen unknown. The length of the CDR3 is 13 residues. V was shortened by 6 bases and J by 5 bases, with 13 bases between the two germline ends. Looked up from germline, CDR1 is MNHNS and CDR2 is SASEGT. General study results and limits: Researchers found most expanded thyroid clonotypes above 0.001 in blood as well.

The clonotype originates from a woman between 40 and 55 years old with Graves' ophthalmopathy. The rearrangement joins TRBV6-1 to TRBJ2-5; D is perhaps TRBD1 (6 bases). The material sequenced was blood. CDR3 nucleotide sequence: TGTGCCAGCAGCCGGACAAGGGGGGAGACCCAGTACTTC. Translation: CASSRTRGETQYF.